What follows is one T cell receptor beta chain and its context. This entry belongs to a study of blood T cell repertoires in COVID-19. Sequenced by immunoSEQ multiplex PCR; TCRdb stores in-frame clones only, minus some. This sample has about 130,000 clones, with around three quarters found just once. Sequencing input: peripheral blood. The TCR comes from a human donor in a cohort sampled during active COVID-19.

CDR3 nucleotide sequence: TGTGCCACAAACAGGGCCCCTAATGAAAAACTGTTTTTT. Protein sequence: CATNRAPNEKLFF. V and J are TRBV6-5 and TRBJ1-4; TRBD1 is a possible D gene (6 bases). V was shortened by 10 bases and J by 3 bases, with 12 bases between the two germline ends. CDR3 length: 13 amino acids. Germline V lookup: CDR1 MNHEY, CDR2 SVGAGI.